This T cell receptor (beta chain) emerged from a study of blood T cell repertoires in COVID-19. At the level of the study: PBMCs, B-cell-depleted T cells, or T cells provided the cDNA or gDNA that made up the material.

V was cut by 6 bases and J by 0 bases, with 12 bases left in between. The CDR3 extends over 14 amino acids. Germline-derived CDR1 and CDR2 are SEHNR and FQNEAQ (reference sequence). Here immunoSEQ multiplex PCR was the method, and the copy in TCRdb shows in-frame clones only, minus some. The table lists 90,000 to 120,000 clones, 84% of them singletons. The sequence derives from a human donor in a cohort sampled during active COVID-19. What was sequenced was peripheral blood. The chain is built from TRBV7-9 and TRBJ2-7; D is possibly TRBD2 (6 bases). The CDR3 coding sequence is TGTGCCAGCAGGGTCGGGGGAAGCTCCTACGAGCAGTACTTC. Translation: CASRVGGSSYEQYF.